Shown below are 32 T cell receptor beta chains from a single sample sequenced in a study of T cell changes during pregnancy in multiple sclerosis. Sequenced by immunoSEQ multiplex PCR; TCRdb stores in-frame clones only, minus some. Of 50,000 to 70,000 clones in the sample, 93% were seen once. The sequences come from peripheral blood, collected after pregnancy. All receptors derive from a female donor with multiple sclerosis, enrolled in a pregnancy study.

The chain employs TRBV2 and TRBJ2-7; no clear D. The V gene's germline CDR1 is SNHLY and CDR2 FYNNEI. This CDR3 comprises 15 residues. V gave up 1 base and J gave up 1 base, with 11 bases separating them. CDR3 region: CASSEERLVSYEQYF. CDR3 bases: TGTGCCAGCAGTGAAGAGCGACTGGTTTCCTACGAGCAGTACTTC.

This clone was observed a few times. V gene TRBV7-2 combines with J gene TRBJ2-7; weak D call: TRBD1 (5 bases). Germline V gene lookup returns CDR1 SGHTA and CDR2 FQGNSA. The CDR3 consists of 13 residues. The V gene lost 5 bases and the J gene lost 7 bases, with 15 bases spanning the gap. CDR3 sequence: CASSPSLGLEQYF. CDR3 sequence (DNA): TGTGCCAGCAGCCCTTCGTTGGGGCTAGAGCAGTACTTC.

The chain joins TRBV28 to TRBJ2-7, with 11 bases fitting TRBD2. Germline V gives CDR1 MDHEN, CDR2 SYDVKM. J lost 2 bases, V lost 8 bases, and 8 bases had no gene match. The CDR3 is made up of 15 amino acids. The CDR3 here is CASRQTSGTTYEQYF. In DNA, the CDR3 is TGTGCCAGCCGTCAGACTAGCGGGACGACCTACGAGCAGTACTTC.

CDR3 DNA: TGTGCCAGCAGCTTAGGAGTCACTGAAGCTTTCTTT. Amino acids: CASSLGVTEAFF. The chain has TRBV11-3 and TRBJ1-1, with no clear D. The CDR3 totals 12 residues. From germline, CDR1 is SGHNT and CDR2 YENEEA. V lost 1 base and J lost 4, with 4 bases in between. The variable domain in full, completed from reference TRBV11-3 and TRBJ1-1, reads EAGVVQSPRYKIIEKKQPVAFWCNPISGHNTLYWYLQNLGQGPELLIRYENEEAVDDSQLPKDRFSAERLKGVDSTLKIQPAELGDSAVYLCASSLGVTEAFFGQGTRLTVV.

J is TRBJ2-1 and V is TRBV28, with 9 bases fitting TRBD2. The CDR3 extends over 15 amino acids. Unmatched junction bases numbered 11, after V lost 5 bases and J lost 9 bases. Germline V gene lookup returns CDR1 MDHEN and CDR2 SYDVKM. The CDR3 DNA sequence: TGTGCCAGCAGTCCATCTCTAGCGGGAAGGCGTGAGCAGTTCTTC. This codes for CASSPSLAGRREQFF.

J is TRBJ1-1 and V is TRBV7-3, with D possibly being TRBD1 (6 bases). V was trimmed by 2 bases and J by 10 bases, leaving 14 bases between them. The CDR3 loop spans 13 amino acids. Germline V gives CDR1 SGHTA, CDR2 FQGTGA. This chain's CDR3 is CASSLGGGQGAFF. CDR3 coding DNA: TGTGCCAGCAGCTTAGGGGGGGGGCAGGGAGCTTTCTTT.

The chain carries TRBV7-2 and TRBJ1-1; D not resolved. CDR3 length equals 13 residues. V was trimmed by 1 base and J by 4 bases, leaving 7 bases between them. CDR1 SGHTA and CDR2 FQGNSA come from the germline V gene. The CDR3 nucleotides read TGTGCCAGCAGCTTAGTGGCAACCACTGAAGCTTTCTTT. It encodes CASSLVATTEAFF.

The chain is built from TRBV7-8 and TRBJ2-7; 7 positions agree with TRBD2. Losses at the gene ends were 1 base for V and 2 bases for J; bases not matched to a gene: 14. CDR1 SGHVS and CDR2 FQNEAQ come from the germline V gene. The CDR3 has 18 amino acids. The CDR3 coding sequence is TGTGCCAGCAGCTTAGGGGCTTTAGGTGCGGGAGTCACCTACGAGCAGTACTTC. It yields the protein CASSLGALGAGVTYEQYF.

The gene calls are TRBV4-2 and TRBJ2-1, with 11 bases identical to TRBD2. From germline, CDR1 is LGHNA and CDR2 YNFKEQ. CDR3 length: 19 residues. V lost 1 base to trimming and J lost 7 bases; unmatched junction nucleotides: 15. CDR3 coding DNA: TGTGCCAGCAGCCAAGTCCCCGGACTAGCGGGTTTCGGTATAAATGAGCAGTTCTTC. It codes for CASSQVPGLAGFGINEQFF.

V is TRBV27 and J is TRBJ1-2, with 9 bases fitting TRBD1. Unmatched junction bases numbered 1, after V lost 4 bases and J lost 7 bases. The CDR3 runs 12 residues. CDR1 is MNHEY and CDR2 is SMNVEV in the germline V gene (reference sequence). Here the CDR3 reads CASSSTGGGYTF. Here the CDR3 DNA reads TGTGCCAGCAGTTCGACAGGGGGTGGCTACACCTTC.

V is TRBV28 and J is TRBJ2-7, with 10 nucleotides matching TRBD2. The CDR3 extends over 16 amino acids. Per germline, CDR1 MDHEN and CDR2 SYDVKM. V shed 6 bases, J shed 2 bases, and the junction held 10 bases outside the gene matches. CDR3 DNA sequence: TGTGCCAGCAGCCTTCAGACTAGCGGGCTTACCTACGAGCAGTACTTC. Protein sequence: CASSLQTSGLTYEQYF.

The chain combines TRBV28 with TRBJ2-2; no clear D gene. Germline-derived CDR1 and CDR2 are MDHEN and SYDVKM. Deletions cut 5 bases from V and 5 bases from J, with 6 bases between. The CDR3 totals 12 residues. The CDR3 is CASSRSTGELFF. The CDR3 DNA follows: TGTGCCAGCAGTCGGTCAACCGGGGAGCTGTTTTTT. Filled out from reference TRBV28 and TRBJ2-2, the complete variable domain reads DVKVTQSSRYLVKRTGEKVFLECVQDMDHENMFWYRQDPGLGLRLIYFSYDVKMKEKGDIPEGYSVSREKKERFSLILESASTNQTSMYLCASSRSTGELFFGEGSRLTVL.

This chain links TRBV19 with TRBJ1-5, with 11 bases fitting TRBD1. The CDR3 spans 18 residues. Germline V gives CDR1 LNHDA, CDR2 SQIVND (reference sequence). The junction had 11 bases not matched to a gene; V was cut back by 3 bases and J by 4 bases. This CDR3 reads CASSILLTGTGGNQPQHF. The CDR3 DNA reads as TGTGCCAGTAGTATCTTACTAACCGGGACAGGGGGTAATCAGCCCCAGCATTTT.

V and J are TRBV28 and TRBJ1-5; 9 nucleotides align to TRBD1. This CDR3 has 16 amino acids. Germline CDR1 reads MDHEN; CDR2 reads SYDVKM. The ends lost 2 bases at V and 4 bases at J; junction bases unmatched: 6. The CDR3: CASSLIGGQGNQPQHF. CDR3 nucleotide sequence: TGTGCCAGCAGTTTAATTGGTGGACAGGGGAATCAGCCCCAGCATTTT.

This clone was seen just once. The chain links TRBV2 to TRBJ2-5, with D possibly TRBD1 on 5 matching bases. The CDR3 has 13 residues. Germline V gene sequence: CDR1 SNHLY, CDR2 FYNNEI. Deletions cut 10 bases from V and 1 base from J, with 13 bases between. CDR3 region: CATYGAFQETQYF. CDR3 DNA: TGTGCCACCTATGGGGCATTCCAAGAGACCCAGTACTTC.

The table lists this clone with a count of one. This rearrangement joins TRBV28 to TRBJ1-2; D gene unclear. CDR3 length: 14 residues. The germline V gene encodes CDR1 MDHEN and CDR2 SYDVKM. V was cut by 7 bases and J by 5 bases, with 17 bases left in between. The CDR3 reads CASKSAVLGYGYTF. For the CDR3, the DNA is TGTGCCAGCAAGAGCGCGGTTCTAGGATATGGCTACACCTTC.

This chain uses TRBV5-8 with TRBJ2-1; 10 bases are shared with TRBD2. The V segment lost 1 base and the J segment 9 bases; nucleotides outside the gene matches: 7. The germline V gene has CDR1 SGHTS and CDR2 YDEGEE. The CDR3 loop spans 15 amino acids. The CDR3 nucleotides read TGTGCCAGCAGCTTGACTAGCGGGATGCCGGGTGAGCAGTTCTTC. This codes for CASSLTSGMPGEQFF.

The V call is TRBV18, the J call TRBJ2-7, with TRBD2 identical over 8 bases. Germline V gives CDR1 KGHSH, CDR2 LQKENI. The CDR3 runs to 13 residues. The V segment lost 2 bases and the J segment 13 bases; nucleotides outside the gene matches: 10. CDR3 protein: CASSPKRAGETYF. The CDR3 bases are TGTGCCAGCTCACCAAAAAGAGCGGGAGAAACTTACTTC. Combining the CDR3 with reference TRBV18 and TRBJ2-7 gives the whole variable domain NAGVMQNPRHLVRRRGQEARLRCSPMKGHSHVYWYRQLPEEGLKFMVYLQKENIIDESGMPKERFSAEFPKEGPSILRIQQVVRGDSAAYFCASSPKRAGETYFGPGTRLTVT.

The genes are TRBV7-9 and TRBJ2-7; no clear D. This CDR3 contains 13 residues. Germline V gives CDR1 SEHNR, CDR2 FQNEAQ (reference sequence). Between the trimmed V and J ends, which lost 5 bases and 2 bases, there was a span of 10 bases. The CDR3 DNA sequence: TGTGCCAGCAGCGGGCAGGCCGCCTACGAGCAGTACTTC. Encoded protein: CASSGQAAYEQYF.

The chain couples TRBV4-3 to TRBJ1-1; no reliable D call. Germline V gene sequence: CDR1 LGHNA, CDR2 YSLEER. The CDR3 has 13 amino acids. With 2 bases removed from V and 4 bases from J, the gap between germline ends came to 8 bases. The CDR3 nucleotides read TGCGCCAGCAGCCAACGGGGTGGCACTGAAGCTTTCTTT. Its translation is CASSQRGGTEAFF.

A single count supports this clone. V gene TRBV7-6 combines with J gene TRBJ2-5, with 9 bases identical to TRBD2. The CDR3 contains 14 residues. Losses at the gene ends were 5 bases for V and 5 bases for J; bases not matched to a gene: 6. Germline V gene data show CDR1 as SGHVS and CDR2 as FNYEAQ. The CDR3 DNA sequence: TGTGCCAGCAGCGCGGGGGGGTCTGGGGAGACCCAGTACTTC. Protein product: CASSAGGSGETQYF.

The sample holds one count of this clone. The genes are TRBV11-2 and TRBJ2-3; D is perhaps TRBD2 (6 bases). CDR3 size: 15 residues. Trimming removed 5 bases at V and 0 bases at J, with 12 bases between. CDR1 and CDR2 from the germline V gene are SGHAT and FQNNGV. The CDR3 reads CASSLEGSSTDTQYF. The DNA of the CDR3 is TGTGCCAGCAGCCTGGAGGGGAGTAGCACAGATACGCAGTATTTT.

The chain combines TRBV10-3 with TRBJ2-1; 7 nucleotides agree with TRBD2. CDR3 size: 15 residues. The germline CDR1 and CDR2 sequences are ENHRY and SYGVKD. V gave up 2 bases and J gave up 6 bases; unmatched junction bases: 7. CDR3 DNA: TGTGCCATCAGTGAGGGGCGGGAGATTGGCAATGAGCAGTTCTTC. Its protein is CAISEGREIGNEQFF.

The V gene is TRBV7-8, the J gene TRBJ2-7; D is possibly TRBD1 (5 bases). V dropped 7 bases and J dropped 2 bases, with 9 bases sitting between them. Germline lookup yields CDR1 SGHVS and CDR2 FQNEAQ. CDR3 length equals 12 residues. The CDR3 nucleotides read TGTGCCAGCAAGGCAGGGACCTACGAGCAGTACTTC. It translates to CASKAGTYEQYF.

This chain joins TRBV6-5 and TRBJ2-1; 9 nucleotides agree with TRBD2. CDR1 and CDR2 from the germline V gene are MNHEY and SVGAGI. J was trimmed by 5 bases and V by 6 bases; bases with no gene match: 8. The CDR3 runs 15 residues. DNA for the CDR3: TGTGCCAGCAGCTTTAGCGGGAGTAGGAACAATGAGCAGTTCTTC. This codes for CASSFSGSRNNEQFF.

In nucleotides, the CDR3 is TGTGCCAGCAGTTTAGGACAGGGCCTCTACAATGAGCAGTTCTTC. Its translation: CASSLGQGLYNEQFF. The chain is built from TRBV28 and TRBJ2-1; TRBD1 matches at 8 bases. V gave up 2 bases and J gave up 3 bases; unmatched junction bases: 3. CDR3 size: 15 residues. Germline assignment: CDR1 MDHEN and CDR2 SYDVKM.

V is TRBV28 and J is TRBJ1-2; 9 positions match TRBD1. Germline assignment: CDR1 MDHEN and CDR2 SYDVKM. The CDR3 contains 16 residues. Trimming took 7 bases from V and 5 from J; bases not matched to a gene: 14. CDR3 loop: CASTSAGTGLLYGYTF. In DNA, the CDR3 is TGTGCCAGCACCTCTGCAGGGACAGGGTTACTTTATGGCTACACCTTC.

The chain has TRBV5-1 and TRBJ2-7; D perhaps matches TRBD1 (7 bases). The CDR3 is made up of 14 amino acids. Trimming shortened V by 1 base and J by 4 bases, and 12 bases separated the two germline ends. Germline CDR1 is SGHRS and CDR2 is YFSETQ. CDR3: CASSLNPGGYEQYF. CDR3 bases: TGCGCCAGCAGCTTGAATCCAGGGGGGTACGAGCAGTACTTC.

The genes are TRBV5-1 and TRBJ2-5; the D gene is possibly TRBD1 (6 bases). The CDR3 runs to 13 residues. The germline V gene has CDR1 SGHRS and CDR2 YFSETQ. Trimming shortened V by 3 bases and J by 3 bases, and 9 bases separated the two germline ends. CDR3 sequence: CASSSGVEETQYF. The CDR3 nucleotides read TGCGCCAGCAGCTCAGGGGTCGAAGAGACCCAGTACTTC.

The CDR3 loop is CASRTEGLGGYTF. CDR3 nucleotides: TGTGCCAGCCGGACAGAAGGACTGGGTGGCTACACCTTC. This rearrangement joins TRBV2 to TRBJ1-2; possibly TRBD1 for D (6 bases). The germline V and J ends were trimmed by 8 bases and 7 bases, with 17 bases remaining between them. The CDR3 length is 13 residues. Looked up from germline, CDR1 is SNHLY and CDR2 is FYNNEI.

The chain uses TRBV14 and TRBJ2-5; TRBD1 matches at 8 bases. V trimming: 5 bases; J trimming: 1 base; junction bases outside the gene matches: 21. CDR3 size: 20 residues. Germline V gene lookup returns CDR1 SGHDN and CDR2 FVKESK. The CDR3 DNA reads as TGTGCCAGCAGCGAAACTTATCCGGGACAGGAAACCCAAATCCAAGAGACCCAGTACTTC. Its protein is CASSETYPGQETQIQETQYF.

This clone was seen once. V usage is TRBV6-5 and J usage is TRBJ2-2; 13 bases align to TRBD2. CDR1 and CDR2 (germline): MNHEY, SVGAGI. V lost 6 bases, J lost 6 bases, and 4 bases stayed unmatched. This CDR3 has 15 residues. The CDR3 protein is CASRTSGRASGELFF. CDR3 coding DNA: TGTGCCAGCAGAACTAGCGGGAGGGCCTCCGGGGAGCTGTTTTTT.